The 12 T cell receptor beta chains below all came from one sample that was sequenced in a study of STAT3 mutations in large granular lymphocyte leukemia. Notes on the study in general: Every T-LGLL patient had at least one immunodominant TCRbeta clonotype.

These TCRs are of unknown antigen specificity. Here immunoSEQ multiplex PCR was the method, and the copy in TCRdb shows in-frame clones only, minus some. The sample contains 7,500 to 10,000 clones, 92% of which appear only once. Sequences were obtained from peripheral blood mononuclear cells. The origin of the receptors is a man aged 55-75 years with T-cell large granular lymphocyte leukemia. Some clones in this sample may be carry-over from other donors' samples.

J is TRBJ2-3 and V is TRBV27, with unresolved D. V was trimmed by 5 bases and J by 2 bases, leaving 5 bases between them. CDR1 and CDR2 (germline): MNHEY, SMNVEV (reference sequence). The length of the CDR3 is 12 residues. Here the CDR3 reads CASSTDTDTQYF. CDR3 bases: TGTGCCAGCAGTACGGACACAGATACGCAGTATTTT.

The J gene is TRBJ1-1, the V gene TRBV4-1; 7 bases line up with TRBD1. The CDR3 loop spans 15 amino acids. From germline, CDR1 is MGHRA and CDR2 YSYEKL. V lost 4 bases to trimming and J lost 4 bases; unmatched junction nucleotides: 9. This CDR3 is CASSPYRDSPTEAFF. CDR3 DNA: TGCGCCAGCAGCCCCTACCGGGACAGCCCCACTGAAGCTTTCTTT.

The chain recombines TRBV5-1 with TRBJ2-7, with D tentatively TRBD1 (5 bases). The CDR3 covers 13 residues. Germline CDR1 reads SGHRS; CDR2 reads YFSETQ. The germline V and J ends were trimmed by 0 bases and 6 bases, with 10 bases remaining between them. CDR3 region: CASSLVSQGEQYF. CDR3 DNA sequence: TGCGCCAGCAGCTTGGTTTCTCAGGGCGAGCAGTACTTC.

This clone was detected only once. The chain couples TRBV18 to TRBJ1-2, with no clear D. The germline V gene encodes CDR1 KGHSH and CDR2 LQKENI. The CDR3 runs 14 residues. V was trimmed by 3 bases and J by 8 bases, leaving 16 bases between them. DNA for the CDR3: TGTGCCAGCTCACCTTCCGGGGATCTCGGGGGCTACACCTTC. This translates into CASSPSGDLGGYTF. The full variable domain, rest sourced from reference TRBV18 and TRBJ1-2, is NAGVMQNPRHLVRRRGQEARLRCSPMKGHSHVYWYRQLPEEGLKFMVYLQKENIIDESGMPKERFSAEFPKEGPSILRIQQVVRGDSAAYFCASSPSGDLGGYTFGSGTRLTVV.

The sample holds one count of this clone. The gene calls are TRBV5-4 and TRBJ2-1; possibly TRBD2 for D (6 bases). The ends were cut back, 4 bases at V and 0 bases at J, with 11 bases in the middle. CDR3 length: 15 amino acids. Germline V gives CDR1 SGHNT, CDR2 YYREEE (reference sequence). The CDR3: CASSLNSGSYNEQFF. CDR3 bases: TGTGCCAGCAGCCTAAATAGCGGCTCCTACAATGAGCAGTTCTTC.

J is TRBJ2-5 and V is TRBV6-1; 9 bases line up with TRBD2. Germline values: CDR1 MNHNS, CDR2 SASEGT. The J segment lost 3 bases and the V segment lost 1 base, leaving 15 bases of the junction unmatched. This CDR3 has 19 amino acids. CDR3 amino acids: CASSEGSSGSGRWEETQYF. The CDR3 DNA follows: TGTGCCAGCAGTGAAGGGTCATCGGGGAGCGGGAGGTGGGAAGAGACCCAGTACTTC.

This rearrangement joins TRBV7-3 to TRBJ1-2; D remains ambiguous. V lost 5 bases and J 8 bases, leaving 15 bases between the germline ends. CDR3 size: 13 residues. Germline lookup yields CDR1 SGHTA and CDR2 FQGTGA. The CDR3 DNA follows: TGTGCCAGCAGCGTACGACGAGGGTCAGGCTACACCTTC. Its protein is CASSVRRGSGYTF.

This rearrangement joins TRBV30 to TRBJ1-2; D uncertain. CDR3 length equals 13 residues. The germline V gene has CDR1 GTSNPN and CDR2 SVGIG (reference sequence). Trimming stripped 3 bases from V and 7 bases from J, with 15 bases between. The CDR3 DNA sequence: TGTGCCTGGAGCCCAAACGTGGGGAGTGGCTACACCTTC. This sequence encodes CAWSPNVGSGYTF.

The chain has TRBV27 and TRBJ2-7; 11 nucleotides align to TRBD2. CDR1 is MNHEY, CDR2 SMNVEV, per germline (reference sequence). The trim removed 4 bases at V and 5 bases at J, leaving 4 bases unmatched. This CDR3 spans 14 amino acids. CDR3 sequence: CASSSLAGVDEQYF. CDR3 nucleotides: TGTGCCAGCAGTTCACTAGCGGGAGTGGACGAGCAGTACTTC.

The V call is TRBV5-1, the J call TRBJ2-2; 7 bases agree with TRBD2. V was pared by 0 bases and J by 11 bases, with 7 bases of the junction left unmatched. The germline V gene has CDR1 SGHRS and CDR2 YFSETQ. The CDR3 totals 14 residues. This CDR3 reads CASSLDRPGGELFF. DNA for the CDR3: TGCGCCAGCAGCTTGGACCGCCCGGGGGGAGAGCTGTTTTTT. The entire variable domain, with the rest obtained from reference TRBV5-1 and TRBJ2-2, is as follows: KAGVTQTPRYLIKTRGQQVTLSCSPISGHRSVSWYQQTPGQGLQFLFEYFSETQRNKGNFPGRFSGRQFSNSRSEMNVSTLELGDSALYLCASSLDRPGGELFFGEGSRLTVL.

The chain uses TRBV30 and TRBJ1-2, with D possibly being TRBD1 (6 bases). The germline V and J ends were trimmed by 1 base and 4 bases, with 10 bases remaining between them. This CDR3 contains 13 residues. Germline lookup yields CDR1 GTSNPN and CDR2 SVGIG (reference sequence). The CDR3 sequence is CAWSEARGYGYTF. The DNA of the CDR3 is TGTGCCTGGAGTGAAGCCAGGGGCTATGGCTACACCTTC.

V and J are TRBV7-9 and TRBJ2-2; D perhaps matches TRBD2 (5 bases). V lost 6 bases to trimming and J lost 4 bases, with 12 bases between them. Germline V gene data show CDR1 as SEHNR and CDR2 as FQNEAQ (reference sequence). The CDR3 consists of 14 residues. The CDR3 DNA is TGTGCCAGCAGGCGGGCCACGGGCACCGGGGAGCTGTTTTTT. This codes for CASRRATGTGELFF.